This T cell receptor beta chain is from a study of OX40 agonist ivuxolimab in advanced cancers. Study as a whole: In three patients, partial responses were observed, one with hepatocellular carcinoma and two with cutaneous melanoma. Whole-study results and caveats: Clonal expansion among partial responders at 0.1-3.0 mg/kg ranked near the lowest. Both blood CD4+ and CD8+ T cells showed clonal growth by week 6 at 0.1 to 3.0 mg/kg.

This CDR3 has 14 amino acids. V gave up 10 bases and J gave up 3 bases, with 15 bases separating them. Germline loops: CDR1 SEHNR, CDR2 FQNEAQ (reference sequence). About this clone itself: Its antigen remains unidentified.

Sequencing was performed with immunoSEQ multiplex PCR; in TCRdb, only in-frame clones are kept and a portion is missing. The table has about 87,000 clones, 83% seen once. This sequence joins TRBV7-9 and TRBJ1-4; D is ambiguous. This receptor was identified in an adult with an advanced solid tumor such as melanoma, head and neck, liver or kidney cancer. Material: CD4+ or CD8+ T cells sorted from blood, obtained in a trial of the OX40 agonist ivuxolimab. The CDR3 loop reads CATSRPDSNEKLFF. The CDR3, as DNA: TGTGCCACCTCTCGGCCGGACTCTAATGAAAAACTGTTTTTT. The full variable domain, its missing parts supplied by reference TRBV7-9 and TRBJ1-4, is DTGVSQNPRHKITKRGQNVTFRCDPISEHNRLYWYRQTLGQGPEFLTYFQNEAQLEKSRLLSDRFSAERPKGSFSTLEIQRTEQGDSAMYLCATSRPDSNEKLFFGSGTQLSVL.